This TCR beta chain was identified during a study of OX40 agonist ivuxolimab in advanced cancers. V lost 5 bases and J 1 base, leaving 14 bases between the germline ends. Germline loops: CDR1 SSHAT, CDR2 FNYEAQ (reference sequence). The CDR3 totals 16 residues. Study-level findings and limits: More expanded clones were found, on average, in CD8+ than in CD4+ T cells.

TCRdb keeps only in-frame clones here, not all; method: immunoSEQ multiplex PCR. The sample has around 46,000 clones, roughly four fifths seen once. This clone was detected a few times. Its antigen is as yet unknown. The chain couples TRBV7-7 to TRBJ2-2, with a weak D call TRBD2 (6 bases). The specimen comprised CD4+ or CD8+ T cells sorted from blood, sampled in a trial of the OX40 agonist ivuxolimab. The sequence was collected from an adult with an advanced solid tumor such as melanoma, head and neck, liver or kidney cancer. CDR3 amino acids: CASSQGRLVNTGELFF. The CDR3 nucleotides are TGTGCCAGCAGCCAAGGGAGGCTAGTGAACACCGGGGAGCTGTTTTTT.